These 23 T cell receptor beta chains were sequenced from one sample in a study of blood T cell repertoires in COVID-19 (dated by TCRdb to 2018 to 2021). Libraries were made using the immunoSEQ multiplex PCR assay. Here the immuneACCESS table is served through TCRdb, limited to in-frame sequences with V and J called. Missing clones are a known gap in these copies; in checked studies unresolved V genes cover under half, and the rest lacks a known reason. Counted in this sample were 150,000 or so clones; 80% to 90% of them appeared once. Together, the top ten hold roughly 15% of the sample. The specimen was PBMCs or T cells enriched from blood (not recorded which). The receptors shown here come from a man in his fifties or sixties who had recovered from COVID-19.

The genes are TRBV3-1 (or the pseudogene TRBV3-2) and TRBJ1-2; D unresolved. Germline CDR1 is LGHDT and CDR2 is YNNKEL (reference sequence). The CDR3 is 16 amino acids. Trimming removed 2 bases at V and 3 bases at J, with 16 bases between. The DNA for the CDR3 is TGTGCCAGCAGCCAATATTTTATAGGAGTCGACTATGGCTACACCTTC. Encoded protein: CASSQYFIGVDYGYTF.

This clone was counted a few times. The chain couples TRBV30 to TRBJ1-2; maybe TRBD1 (6 bases). Germline lookup yields CDR1 GTSNPN and CDR2 SVGIG (reference sequence). V was clipped by 0 bases and J by 6 bases, with 11 bases between them. The CDR3 has 13 amino acids. DNA of the CDR3: TGTGCCTGGAGTGTAGGGGGATTCGATGGCTACACCTTC. It specifies CAWSVGGFDGYTF.

V and J are TRBV6-1 and TRBJ1-2, with D perhaps matching TRBD1 (6 bases). The CDR3 consists of 15 residues. Deletions cut 0 bases from V and 4 bases from J, with 12 bases between. CDR1 and CDR2 (germline): MNHNS, SASEGT. The CDR3: CASSEAGGVIYGYTF. As DNA, the CDR3 is TGTGCCAGCAGTGAAGCAGGGGGTGTAATCTATGGCTACACCTTC.

The chain employs TRBV30 and TRBJ1-2; unclear D gene. The CDR3 runs to 9 residues. Germline V gives CDR1 GTSNPN, CDR2 SVGIG (reference sequence). The CDR3 sequence is CALGRGYTF. The CDR3 bases are TGTGCTTTGGGCCGGGGCTACACCTTC.

The rearrangement joins TRBV9 to TRBJ2-2; no reliable D call. Germline V gene data show CDR1 as SGDLS and CDR2 as YYNGEE. Trimming pared 0 bases from V and 7 bases from J, leaving 7 bases between. This CDR3 contains 13 residues. The CDR3 loop is CASSVVEVGELFF. Written as DNA, the CDR3 is TGTGCCAGCAGCGTAGTAGAAGTCGGGGAGCTGTTTTTT.

The rearrangement links TRBV11-2 to TRBJ1-6; D might be TRBD1 (5 bases). The CDR3 is 16 amino acids. CDR1 is SGHAT and CDR2 is FQNNGV in the germline V gene. V gave up 2 bases and J gave up 0 bases, with 8 bases separating them. CDR3 nucleotides: TGTGCCAGCAGCTTAAATACAGGCTCCTATAATTCACCCCTCCACTTT. Amino acid sequence: CASSLNTGSYNSPLHF. The full variable domain, completed using reference TRBV11-2 and TRBJ1-6, is EAGVAQSPRYKIIEKRQSVAFWCNPISGHATLYWYQQILGQGPKLLIQFQNNGVVDDSQLPKDRFSAERLKGVDSTLKIQPAKLEDSAVYLCASSLNTGSYNSPLHFGNGTRLTVT.

This chain links TRBV18 with TRBJ1-1; 9 positions match TRBD1. J gave up 2 bases and V 4 bases, and 5 bases lay outside the gene matches. CDR1 is KGHSH and CDR2 is LQKENI in the germline V gene. The CDR3 sequence is 15 residues long. CDR3 sequence (DNA): TGTGCCAGCTCACAGTCGGGACAGGGAAACACTGAAGCTTTCTTT. Its translation: CASSQSGQGNTEAFF.

CDR3 region: CATSSNRGAGMNTGELFF. The CDR3 region has the DNA TGTGCCACCAGCTCAAACCGGGGGGCAGGGATGAACACCGGGGAGCTGTTTTTT. The chain has TRBV15 and TRBJ2-2, with TRBD2 as a possible D gene (7 bases). Trimming removed 5 bases at V and 1 base at J, with 20 bases between. This CDR3 region has 18 residues. Germline assignment: CDR1 LNHNV and CDR2 YYDKDF (reference sequence).

The genes are TRBV7-9 and TRBJ1-1; D call uncertain. Germline V lookup: CDR1 SEHNR, CDR2 FQNEAQ (reference sequence). Trimming shortened V by 1 base and J by 0 bases, and 9 bases separated the two germline ends. This CDR3 spans 15 amino acids. The CDR3 DNA follows: TGTGCCAGCAGCTTAGGACGGGGAGTGAACACTGAAGCTTTCTTT. As protein: CASSLGRGVNTEAFF.

V gene TRBV27 combines with J gene TRBJ2-3, with 9 bases fitting TRBD2. Trimming took 3 bases from V and 4 from J; bases not matched to a gene: 5. CDR1 is MNHEY, CDR2 SMNVEV, per germline (reference sequence). This CDR3 spans 15 amino acids. CDR3 coding DNA: TGTGCCAGCAGTTTTTTGACTAGCGGCCCAGATACGCAGTATTTT. The encoded protein is CASSFLTSGPDTQYF.

The chain carries TRBV19 and TRBJ2-3; 9 nucleotides line up with TRBD2. The CDR3 totals 13 residues. The ends lost 9 bases at V and 3 bases at J; junction bases unmatched: 4. Germline values: CDR1 LNHDA, CDR2 SQIVND (reference sequence). The CDR3, as DNA: TGTGCCAGCCGGGGACTAGCAACAGATACGCAGTATTTT. Residues: CASRGLATDTQYF. Combining the CDR3 with reference TRBV19 and TRBJ2-3 gives the whole variable domain DGGITQSPKYLFRKEGQNVTLSCEQNLNHDAMYWYRQDPGQGLRLIYYSQIVNDFQKGDIAEGYSVSREKKESFPLTVTSAQKNPTAFYLCASRGLATDTQYFGPGTRLTVL.

CDR3 nucleotide sequence: TGCGCCAGCAGTCCGGTCGACAGGCGCACAGATACGCAGTATTTT. This translates into CASSPVDRRTDTQYF. The genes are TRBV5-1 and TRBJ2-3; D is perhaps TRBD1 (6 bases). Trimming stripped 5 bases from V and 1 base from J, with 14 bases between. Germline V CDR1 and CDR2: SGHRS, YFSETQ. The CDR3 is 15 amino acids.

The V gene is TRBV12-3 or TRBV12-4, the J gene TRBJ1-1; tentative D call: TRBD1 (5 bases). The CDR3 covers 13 residues. V was pared by 7 bases and J by 2 bases, with 11 bases between. This CDR3 reads CASTMTVNTEAFF. The CDR3 nucleotides are TGTGCCAGCACCATGACAGTCAACACTGAAGCTTTCTTT.

V is TRBV12-1 and J is TRBJ1-6; TRBD1, the D gene given by the table, was not confirmed from the DNA. TRBV12-1 is an annotated pseudogene. The CDR3 sequence is 17 residues long. CDR3 in DNA: TGTGCCAGCAGCCCTAACAGGAGAAGCTCCTATAATTCACCCCTCCACTTT. Translating it yields CASSPNRRSSYNSPLHF.

This rearrangement joins TRBV10-3 to TRBJ2-1; D perhaps matches TRBD2 (5 bases). Trimming took 4 bases from V and 3 from J, leaving 10 bases between them. Germline CDR1 is ENHRY and CDR2 is SYGVKD. This CDR3 is built from 14 residues. The CDR3 spells CAISGHGDYNEQFF. The CDR3 DNA is TGTGCCATCAGTGGGCACGGGGACTACAATGAGCAGTTCTTC.

The rearrangement links TRBV7-6 to TRBJ2-7; 11 bases map to TRBD1. CDR3 size: 15 residues. CDR1 and CDR2 (germline): SGHVS, FNYEAQ. With 1 base clipped from V and 3 bases from J, the junction kept 2 bases outside the gene matches. The CDR3 nucleotides are TGTGCCAGCAGCTTAGAAGGGACAGGGGGCTACGAGCAGTACTTC. It is translated as CASSLEGTGGYEQYF.

The chain is built from TRBV30 and TRBJ1-1; D unresolved. V lost 5 bases and J 0 bases, leaving 10 bases between the germline ends. This CDR3 region has 13 residues. The germline V gene encodes CDR1 GTSNPN and CDR2 SVGIG (reference sequence). The CDR3, as DNA: TGTGCCTGGGCCGCGCAATTGAACACTGAAGCTTTCTTT. Translation: CAWAAQLNTEAFF.

V and J are TRBV4-1 and TRBJ1-2; D gene unclear. Germline V gives CDR1 MGHRA, CDR2 YSYEKL. The CDR3 consists of 16 residues. The V and J ends lost 2 bases and 2 bases respectively, with 15 bases between them. CDR3 DNA sequence: TGCGCCAGCAGCCAAAACGTCGCGCAGGCCAACTATGGCTACACCTTC. Amino acid sequence: CASSQNVAQANYGYTF.

This clone was seen a few times. V gene TRBV5-1 combines with J gene TRBJ1-1, with D possibly TRBD1 on 5 matching bases. The CDR3 covers 13 residues. Germline assignment: CDR1 SGHRS and CDR2 YFSETQ. The V and J ends lost 7 bases and 0 bases respectively, with 10 bases between them. The CDR3 loop is CASQDSVNTEAFF. The CDR3 nucleotides read TGCGCCAGCCAAGACAGTGTGAACACTGAAGCTTTCTTT.

The chain has TRBV1 and TRBJ1-1. TRBV1 represents a pseudogene. There are 12 residues in the CDR3. CDR3 bases: TGCACCAGCAGCCCCCGGGGGACGGCGGGAGGTTTT. Residues: CTSSPRGTAGGF.

This clone was counted only a few times. The V and J genes are TRBV28 and TRBJ1-4; D ambiguous. The V end was cut by 5 bases, the J end by 0 bases, with 10 bases between. Germline V gives CDR1 MDHEN, CDR2 SYDVKM. This CDR3 is built from 15 residues. The CDR3 bases are TGTGCCAGCAGTCCCGACACCGCAACTAATGAAAAACTGTTTTTT. This gives the protein CASSPDTATNEKLFF.

Concerning this clone itself: This same CDR3 is encoded by further DNA sequences in the sample. The chain is built from TRBV5-1 and TRBJ2-5; 10 nucleotides line up with TRBD2. Unmatched junction bases numbered 5, after V lost 1 base and J lost 5 bases. This CDR3 comprises 15 residues. The germline CDR1 and CDR2 sequences are SGHRS and YFSETQ. CDR3 loop: CASSLKRGGRETQYF. CDR3 DNA sequence: TGCGCCAGCAGCTTGAAGCGGGGGGGCCGGGAGACCCAGTACTTC.

The CDR3 here is CASSLGTEGNQPQHF. The CDR3 DNA follows: TGCGCCAGCAGCTTGGGGACAGAAGGCAATCAGCCCCAGCATTTT. The chain couples TRBV5-1 to TRBJ1-5, with D possibly TRBD1 on 6 matching bases. The germline V gene has CDR1 SGHRS and CDR2 YFSETQ. The ends were cut back, 0 bases at V and 2 bases at J, with 9 bases in the middle. The CDR3 is made up of 15 amino acids.